This TCR beta chain came from a study of blood T cell repertoires in COVID-19. Overall study: Donors in the United States, Italy and Spain gave samples during acute or convalescent COVID-19.

Sequenced by immunoSEQ multiplex PCR; TCRdb stores in-frame clones only, minus some. In the table there are 150,000 or so clones, 80% of which are singletons. V shed 7 bases and J 1 base; nucleotides not matched to a gene: 3. Germline V gene sequence: CDR1 MDHEN, CDR2 SYDVKM. The CDR3 contains 13 residues. As regards this clone: This sample also contains other DNA sequences that code for the same CDR3.

The source is a man in his sixties with active or convalescent COVID-19. Input material: peripheral blood. V gene TRBV28 combines with J gene TRBJ1-1; 7 nucleotides agree with TRBD1. The CDR3 nucleotides are TGTGCCAGCATCCGACAGGGGAACACTGAAGCTTTCTTT. Translated: CASIRQGNTEAFF.